This passage covers 5 T cell receptor beta chains from one sample sequenced in a study of post-analysis software for immune sequencing data. Whole-study results and caveats: Five or six TRBV segments were significantly more frequent in patients than in controls. TRBV5-6, TRBV5-1 and TRBV20-1 were among these segments.

Included in the TCR beta cDNA libraries were unique molecular identifiers. TCRdb re-called the PCR reads with MiXCR, one entry per CDR3 protein. The profile shows about 190,000 distinct CDR3 sequences, around 29% of them singletons. Their cognate antigens are unknown. Sequenced sample: blood. These receptors all come from a girl aged 2 to 17 with multiple sclerosis.

Worth noting for this clonotype: Since a much larger clone is just one base distant, this may be a read error. The rearrangement links TRBV20-1 to TRBJ2-7; 9 bases are shared with TRBD1. J was trimmed by 7 bases and V by 0 bases; bases with no gene match: 10. CDR3 size: 15 residues. Germline CDR1 reads DFQATT; CDR2 reads SNEGSKA (reference sequence). CDR3 nucleotides: TGCAGTGCTAGAGATCGGCGGACAGGGGTCAATGAGCAGTACTTC. Its protein is CSARDRRTGVNEQYF.

This clonotype was counted only a few times. Since a much larger clone is just one base distant, this may be a read error. The V and J genes are TRBV7-2 and TRBJ2-5, with no clear D. The germline gives CDR1 SGHTA, CDR2 FQGNSA. This CDR3 region has 13 residues. The CDR3 DNA reads TGTGCCGGCAGCTTAGGAGTGGGGGAGACCCAGTACTTC. This gives the protein CAGSLGVGETQYF.

For the CDR3, the DNA is TGTGCCAGCAGCTTGGGGGTCTCGAGCTCCTACGAGCAGTACTTC. Translation: CASSLGVSSSYEQYF. V and J are TRBV12-3 or TRBV12-4 and TRBJ2-7; perhaps D is TRBD1 or TRBD2 (5 bases each). Trimming took 6 bases from V and 0 from J, leaving 15 bases between them. The CDR3 has 15 amino acids.

The chain is built from TRBV20-1 and TRBJ2-1; TRBD2 matches at 14 bases. Germline assignment: CDR1 DFQATT and CDR2 SNEGSKA (reference sequence). V dropped 5 bases and J dropped 6; count of bases not matched to a gene: 6. The CDR3 sequence is 15 residues long. CDR3 residues: CSALRLAGGPNEQFF. CDR3 bases: TGCAGTGCTCTAAGACTAGCGGGGGGGCCCAATGAGCAGTTCTTC.

The genes are TRBV2 and TRBJ2-5; a weak D match, TRBD2 (5 bases). V was shortened by 8 bases and J by 2 bases, with 9 bases between the two germline ends. Per the germline V gene, CDR1 is SNHLY and CDR2 is FYNNEI. This CDR3 contains 12 residues. The CDR3, as DNA: TGTGCCAGCGAGCCGGGGCAAGAGACCCAGTACTTC. Translating gives CASEPGQETQYF.